This TCR beta chain comes out of a study of CD8 T cells in Susac syndrome (dated by TCRdb to the late 2010s). Describing the broader study: Among the sequenced Susac syndrome patients, five or six had clinically active disease and fewer than 10 were in clinical remission. Repertoire sequencing was used to test whether CD8+ T cell activation and differentiation in Susac syndrome was antigen driven. At blood withdrawal, Susac syndrome patients were either therapy-naive, taking corticosteroids (in some cases with IVIg as well), or taking IVIg alone. Overall results and qualifications from the work: The CD4+ T cell repertoire of patients with Susac syndrome showed no detectable clonal expansion. The TCR sequencing and HLA analysis was acknowledged to have included a relatively small number of individuals.

Peripheral blood CD8+ and CD4+ T cells from healthy donors, Susac syndrome patients and multiple sclerosis patients were profiled using high-throughput TCR beta sequencing. Susac syndrome patients met recently defined diagnostic criteria for definite or probable disease. CD8+ TEMRA cells were enriched by FACS, while bulk CD8+ and CD4+ T cells were purified by magnetic negative isolation. Blood was collected in EDTA tubes and processed within 24 hours, with PBMCs isolated through density gradient centrifugation. PBMCs intended for TCR sequencing were cryopreserved in liquid nitrogen and thawed later in a water bath at 37 degrees C. A purity of at least 90% was achieved for sorted or isolated CD4+, CD8+ and CD8+ TEMRA cells. The CDR3 runs 15 amino acids, cysteine and phenylalanine included. The kept DNA is CDR3 alone, 45 bases in frame from the first base. V is clipped by 4 bases and J by 7 bases, and the sequence between their germline boundaries is 19 bases long. CDR1 SGHTA and CDR2 FQGNSA are derived from the germline V gene.

RNA was extracted using the RNeasy kit, and about 0.5 to 1 ug of the RNA was reverse transcribed with random hexamers. TCR beta CDR3 regions were amplified with the immunoSEQ multiplex PCR assay covering 54 Vbeta and 13 Jbeta segments. PCR amplification bias was corrected using a synthetic template baseline for primer optimization and computational correction. Per the authors' processing: Reads were annotated to V, D and J genes per IMGT and analyzed with immunoSEQ Analyzer, keeping only productive sequences. Clonality was calculated as one minus the Shannon entropy normalized by log2 of the number of productive unique sequences. For each patient and control, public and private clones were evaluated among the 100 most prevalent clones. Clones were defined as Susac-specific when absent from the healthy and MS cohorts, from over 950 published viral clones and from other ImmuneACCESS disease sequences. TCRdb's own reprocessing of the public reads used fastp at Q25 and MiXCR and kept productive beta chains. Every entry covers one CDR3 protein and lists the most common genes and DNA from its rows. The V and J calls, along with clone size, are taken from TCRdb and not from the paper's own processing. This sample lists 200,000 to 250,000 distinct CDR3 sequences; about 95% were detected once. Of the sample, approximately 0.15% falls within the top ten clones.

About this clonotype: No cognate antigen has been identified for it. Base qualities are not at hand, and no much larger clone is one base apart.

The V gene is TRBV7-2 and the J gene is TRBJ1-2; the D gene remains uncertain. The TCR comes from a human donor with Susac syndrome. The sample was CD4+ T cells from PBMCs. The CDR3 in this case is CASSSLLSGVAGYTF. The nucleotides read TGTGCCAGCAGCTCCCTACTATCTGGGGTGGCTGGCTACACCTTC.